The 18 T cell receptor beta chains presented below share a single source sample, sequenced in a study of technical replicates of blood from a few donors. Assay used: immunoSEQ multiplex PCR; TCRdb lists only in-frame clones, some missing. The table includes 100,000 or so clones, approximately 95% detected once. Sequencing was performed on T cells isolated from PBMCs. The source of these receptors is a human donor in good health.

The J gene is TRBJ1-1, the V gene TRBV5-4, with a weak D call TRBD1 (6 bases). The CDR3 length is 13 residues. V was shortened by 4 bases and J by 5 bases, with 12 bases between the two germline ends. CDR1 is SGHNT, CDR2 YYREEE, per germline (reference sequence). CDR3 sequence (DNA): TGTGCCAGCAGCGCCCTCCAGGGGACTGAAGCTTTCTTT. It specifies CASSALQGTEAFF.

The chain couples TRBV11-2 to TRBJ2-2, with TRBD1 identical over 7 bases. With 3 bases clipped from V and 4 bases from J, the junction kept 8 bases outside the gene matches. Germline-derived CDR1 and CDR2 are SGHAT and FQNNGV. The length of the CDR3 is 16 residues. CDR3 coding DNA: TGTGCCAGCAGCTTCGGTTTGGCAGGGGGCACCGGGGAGCTGTTTTTT. This codes for CASSFGLAGGTGELFF.

The CDR3: CASSASGVEETQYF. CDR3 in DNA: TGTGCCAGCAGCGCTAGCGGGGTTGAAGAGACCCAGTACTTC. This chain connects TRBV9 to TRBJ2-5; the match to TRBD2 covers 9 bases. Per germline, CDR1 SGDLS and CDR2 YYNGEE. The CDR3 length is 14 residues. The ends lost 3 bases at V and 3 bases at J; junction bases unmatched: 3.

This chain joins TRBV5-1 and TRBJ2-1; 8 bases are shared with TRBD1. The V gene's germline CDR1 is SGHRS and CDR2 YFSETQ. Unmatched junction bases numbered 6, after V lost 1 base and J lost 3 bases. There are 16 residues in the CDR3. The CDR3, as DNA: TGCGCCAGCAGCTTGACCGGACAGGGAAACTACAATGAGCAGTTCTTC. Translation gives CASSLTGQGNYNEQFF.

This sequence joins TRBV27 and TRBJ1-1; D is ambiguous. This CDR3 has 14 amino acids. In germline, CDR1 is MNHEY, CDR2 SMNVEV (reference sequence). Trimming removed 2 bases from V and 3 bases from J, with 10 bases in between. The CDR3 loop reads CASSLTGWHTEAFF. The DNA of the CDR3 is TGTGCCAGCAGTTTAACCGGGTGGCACACTGAAGCTTTCTTT.

The chain employs TRBV5-4 and TRBJ2-3; D perhaps matches TRBD2 (5 bases). Germline V gene data show CDR1 as SGHNT and CDR2 as YYREEE (reference sequence). With 3 bases removed from V and 5 bases from J, the gap between germline ends came to 13 bases. The CDR3 is 14 amino acids. The CDR3 loop is CASSSAPAEDTQYF. The DNA of the CDR3 is TGTGCCAGCAGCTCAGCCCCAGCGGAAGATACGCAGTATTTT.

V and J are TRBV25-1 and TRBJ2-7, with 10 positions matching TRBD2. V shed 6 bases, J shed 7 bases, and the junction held 3 bases outside the gene matches. Germline lookup yields CDR1 MGHDK and CDR2 SYGVNS. CDR3 size: 12 residues. CDR3 in DNA: TGTGCCAGCAGGAGCGGGGGGGGAGAGCAGTACTTC. Translation gives CASRSGGGEQYF.

V gene TRBV20-1 combines with J gene TRBJ2-7, with a possible D match to TRBD1 (5 bases). CDR1 and CDR2 from the germline V gene are DFQATT and SNEGSKA (reference sequence). The CDR3 extends over 11 amino acids. Trimming left V 6 bases short and J 7 bases short, with 13 bases between. CDR3 DNA sequence: TGCAGTGCGCGCAGGGTGGGAGAGCAGTACTTC. It codes for CSARRVGEQYF.

The V gene is TRBV29-1, the J gene TRBJ1-1; TRBD1 is a possible D gene (6 bases). The CDR3 runs to 15 residues. Germline V CDR1 and CDR2: SQVTM, ANQGSEA. The V end lost 3 bases, the J end lost 1 base, and 15 bases lay between the germline ends. The CDR3 here is CSVEPTTGANTEAFF. DNA for the CDR3: TGCAGCGTTGAGCCTACGACAGGAGCGAACACTGAAGCTTTCTTT.

The chain recombines TRBV5-1 with TRBJ2-2; 10 bases match TRBD2. The CDR3 length is 16 residues. The germline V gene has CDR1 SGHRS and CDR2 YFSETQ. Trimming at V came to 1 base and at J to 4 bases, leaving 4 bases not matched to a gene. The CDR3 loop is CASSLRVAGGTGELFF. The DNA for the CDR3 is TGCGCCAGCAGCTTGAGGGTAGCGGGAGGCACCGGGGAGCTGTTTTTT.

V and J are TRBV7-2 and TRBJ2-7; D might be TRBD2 (6 bases). Deletions cut 5 bases from V and 2 bases from J, with 13 bases between. From germline, CDR1 is SGHTA and CDR2 FQGNSA. The CDR3 is 14 residues long. The CDR3 coding sequence is TGTGCCAGCAGCCTAGAAGGAGGGGCCTACGAGCAGTACTTC. The encoded protein is CASSLEGGAYEQYF.

The chain employs TRBV27 and TRBJ1-1; TRBD1 agrees at 11 bases. The CDR3 is 20 residues long. The V segment lost 5 bases and the J segment 0 bases; nucleotides outside the gene matches: 17. Germline V CDR1 and CDR2: MNHEY, SMNVEV (reference sequence). This CDR3 reads CASSPRRPGQGGFMNTEAFF. As DNA, the CDR3 is TGTGCCAGCAGTCCTCGACGTCCGGGACAGGGGGGGTTCATGAACACTGAAGCTTTCTTT.

This chain links TRBV7-6 with TRBJ1-5, with TRBD1 identical over 7 bases. Germline loops: CDR1 SGHVS, CDR2 FNYEAQ. Losses at the gene ends were 1 base for V and 9 bases for J; bases not matched to a gene: 3. The CDR3 sequence is 13 residues long. Written as DNA, the CDR3 is TGTGCCAGCAGCTTAGGGTCAGGGGGGCCCCAGCATTTT. It codes for CASSLGSGGPQHF.

This chain links TRBV9 with TRBJ2-7; unclear D gene. V was shortened by 0 bases and J by 6 bases, with 13 bases between the two germline ends. Germline CDR1 is SGDLS and CDR2 is YYNGEE. This CDR3 comprises 14 residues. CDR3 protein: CASSVDRSGLEQYF. The CDR3 DNA reads as TGTGCCAGCAGCGTAGATCGGTCAGGCCTCGAGCAGTACTTC.

V is TRBV6-4 and J is TRBJ2-2; the D is unclear. The V end lost 2 bases, the J end lost 6 bases, and 7 bases lay between the germline ends. The V gene's germline CDR1 is MRHNA and CDR2 SNTAGT. The CDR3 length is 13 residues. The CDR3: CASSDEHPGELFF. For the CDR3, the DNA is TGTGCCAGCAGTGACGAGCATCCCGGGGAGCTGTTTTTT.

The chain couples TRBV7-9 to TRBJ1-4; 7 bases fit TRBD1. Germline CDR1 SEHNR, CDR2 FQNEAQ (reference sequence). The CDR3 is 15 amino acids. The V segment lost 1 base and the J segment 6 bases; nucleotides outside the gene matches: 5. DNA of the CDR3: TGTGCCAGCAGCTTAGTGGGGACAGAATATGAAAAACTGTTTTTT. As protein: CASSLVGTEYEKLFF.

The rearrangement links TRBV14 to TRBJ2-2; 7 bases agree with TRBD1. Looked up from germline, CDR1 is SGHDN and CDR2 is FVKESK. The V segment lost 4 bases and the J segment 0 bases; nucleotides outside the gene matches: 8. This CDR3 contains 17 residues. DNA of the CDR3: TGTGCCAGCAGCCTAGGGAAGGGGGCGTCGAACACCGGGGAGCTGTTTTTT. This translates into CASSLGKGASNTGELFF.

The count of this clone is one. The chain has TRBV10-1 and TRBJ2-3, with a tentative D call TRBD1 (5 bases). The CDR3 extends over 20 amino acids. Germline CDR1 is WNHNN and CDR2 is SYGVQD (reference sequence). V was shortened by 3 bases and J by 4 bases, with 29 bases between the two germline ends. The CDR3 reads CASSDRLTGVGKRPPDTQYF. CDR3 coding DNA: TGCGCCAGCAGTGACAGACTCACAGGCGTAGGAAAACGGCCCCCAGATACGCAGTATTTT.